A single sample gave rise to the 7 T cell receptor beta chains below, sequenced in a study of T cells in Graves' hyperthyroidism and ophthalmopathy. Template material for amplifying TCR beta CDR3 regions consisted of RNA transcripts. First-round RT-PCR with HTBI primers amplified the TCR CDR3 region. TCRdb recomputed calls from the multiplex PCR reads with MiXCR, one row per CDR3 protein. The sample holds about 560,000 distinct CDR3 sequences, about a sixth seen once. Sample: blood. All receptors derive from a woman younger than 30 with Graves' hyperthyroidism.

Regarding this clonotype: No conserved phenylalanine or tryptophan ends this CDR3, so it is likely a read error. The chain carries TRBV6-1 and TRBJ1-1; weak D call: TRBD1 (6 bases). Germline CDR1 is MNHNS and CDR2 is SASEGT. The CDR3 covers 12 residues. Deletions cut 5 bases from V and 7 bases from J, with 11 bases between. The CDR3 here is CASSPDSFEAFL. In DNA form, the CDR3 reads TGTGCCAGCAGTCCGGACAGTTTTGAAGCTTTCCTT.

This clonotype was seen more than once but under ten times. The chain has TRBV6-2 or TRBV6-3 and TRBJ2-3, with a tentative D call TRBD1 (6 bases). The CDR3 sequence is 14 residues long. Between the trimmed V and J ends, which lost 5 bases and 3 bases, there was a span of 12 bases. Germline V lookup: CDR1 MNHEY, CDR2 SVGEGT. CDR3 sequence reads: CASSNRVGTDTQYF. The CDR3, as DNA: TGTGCCAGCAGTAACAGGGTAGGGACAGATACGCAGTATTTT.

The table lists this clonotype with a few counts. The chain's CDR3 is CAGINQGAASTDTQYF. The CDR3 nucleotides read TGTGCCGGCATAAACCAGGGGGCCGCTAGCACAGATACGCAGTATTTT. The chain uses TRBV6-1 and TRBJ2-3; 8 nucleotides line up with TRBD1. V was clipped by 11 bases and J by 0 bases; unmatched bases: 13. The length of the CDR3 is 16 residues. The V gene's germline CDR1 is MNHNS and CDR2 SASEGT.

In this sample, this clonotype turned up many times. The chain combines TRBV12-3 or TRBV12-4 with TRBJ1-2; no definite D call. V was clipped by 5 bases and J by 3 bases, with 10 bases between them. The CDR3 covers 13 residues. CDR3 in DNA: TGTGCCAGCAGTGAGTTTCGTGACTATGGCTACACCTTC. Amino acid sequence: CASSEFRDYGYTF.

As to this clonotype: This may be a read error, as it is one base from a much larger clone. The V call is TRBV3-1, the J call TRBJ1-5, with D possibly TRBD1 on 5 matching bases. This CDR3 contains 14 residues. Looked up from germline, CDR1 is LGHDT and CDR2 is YNNKEL (reference sequence). CDR3 in DNA: TGTACCAGCAGCCACGGGGACAGCAATCAGCCCCAGCATTTT. Its translation is CTSSHGDSNQPQHF.

Worth noting for this clonotype: An end of the junction does not agree with germline; a read error may underlie this. The rearrangement uses TRBV3-1 and TRBJ2-1; D perhaps matches TRBD2 (5 bases). Germline CDR1 LGHDT, CDR2 YNNKEL (reference sequence). The CDR3 is 15 residues long. This chain's CDR3 is CASSQTSGSYSEQFF. The DNA for the CDR3 is TGTGCCAGCAGCCAGACCTCGGGGAGCTACAGTGAGCAGTTCTTC.

This clonotype was recorded many times. The V gene is TRBV20-1, the J gene TRBJ2-1; TRBD2 is a possible D gene (5 bases). CDR3 length: 16 residues. Germline loops: CDR1 DFQATT, CDR2 SNEGSKA (reference sequence). Trimming shortened V by 2 bases and J by 3 bases, and 17 bases separated the two germline ends. The CDR3 loop is CSARPGMARLYNEQFF. In nucleotides, the CDR3 is TGCAGTGCTAGACCCGGGATGGCTAGGCTCTACAATGAGCAGTTCTTC.